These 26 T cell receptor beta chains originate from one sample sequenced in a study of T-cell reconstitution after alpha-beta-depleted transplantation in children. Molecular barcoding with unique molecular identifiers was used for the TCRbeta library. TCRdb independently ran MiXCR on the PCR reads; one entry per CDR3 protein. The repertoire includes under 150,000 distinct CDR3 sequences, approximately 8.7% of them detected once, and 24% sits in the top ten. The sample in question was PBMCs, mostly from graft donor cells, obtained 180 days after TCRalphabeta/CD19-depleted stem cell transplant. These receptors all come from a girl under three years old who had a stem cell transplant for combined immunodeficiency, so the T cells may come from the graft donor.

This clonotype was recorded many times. CDR3 residues: CASSQGTGVEKLFF. The CDR3 nucleotides read TGCGCCAGCAGCCAGGGGACAGGGGTGGAAAAACTGTTTTTT. The rearrangement links TRBV5-1 to TRBJ1-4, with 10 positions matching TRBD1. CDR3 size: 14 residues. The J segment lost 8 bases and the V segment lost 4 bases, leaving 5 bases of the junction unmatched. Germline V gene sequence: CDR1 SGHRS, CDR2 YFSETQ.

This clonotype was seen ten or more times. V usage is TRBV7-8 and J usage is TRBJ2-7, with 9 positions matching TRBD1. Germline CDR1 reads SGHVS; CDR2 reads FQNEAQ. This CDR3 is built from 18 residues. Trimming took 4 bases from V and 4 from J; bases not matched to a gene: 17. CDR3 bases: TGTGCCAGCAGCTCCATTCACAACCGGACAGGGGCTCGATACGAGCAGTACTTC. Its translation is CASSSIHNRTGARYEQYF.

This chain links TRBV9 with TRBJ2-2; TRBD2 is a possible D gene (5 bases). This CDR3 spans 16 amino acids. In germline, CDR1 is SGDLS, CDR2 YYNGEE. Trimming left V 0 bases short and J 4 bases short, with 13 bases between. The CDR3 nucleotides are TGTGCCAGCAGCGTAGGAGCGGTAGACTTCACCGGGGAGCTGTTTTTT. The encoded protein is CASSVGAVDFTGELFF. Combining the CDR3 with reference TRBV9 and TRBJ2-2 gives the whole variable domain DSGVTQTPKHLITATGQRVTLRCSPRSGDLSVYWYQQSLDQGLQFLIQYYNGEERAKGNILERFSAQQFPDLHSELNLSSLELGDSALYFCASSVGAVDFTGELFFGEGSRLTVL.

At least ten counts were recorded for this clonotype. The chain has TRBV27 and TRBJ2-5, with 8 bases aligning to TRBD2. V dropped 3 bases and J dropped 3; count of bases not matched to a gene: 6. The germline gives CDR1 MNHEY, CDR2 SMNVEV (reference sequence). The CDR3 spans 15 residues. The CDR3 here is CASSFLAGGEETQYF. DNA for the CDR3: TGTGCCAGCAGTTTCCTAGCGGGCGGGGAAGAGACCCAGTACTTC.

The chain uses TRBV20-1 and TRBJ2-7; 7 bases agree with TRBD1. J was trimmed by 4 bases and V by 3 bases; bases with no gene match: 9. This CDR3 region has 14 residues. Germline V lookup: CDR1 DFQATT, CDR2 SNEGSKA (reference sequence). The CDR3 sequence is CSASRDRGFYEQYF. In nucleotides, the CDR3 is TGCAGTGCTAGCCGGGACAGAGGGTTTTACGAGCAGTACTTC.

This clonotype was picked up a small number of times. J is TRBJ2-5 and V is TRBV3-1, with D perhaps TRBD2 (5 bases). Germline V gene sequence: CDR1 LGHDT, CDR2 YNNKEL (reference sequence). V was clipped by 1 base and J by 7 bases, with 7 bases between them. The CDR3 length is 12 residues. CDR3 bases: TGTGCCAGCAGCCAAGTTGGACTGACCCAGTACTTC. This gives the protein CASSQVGLTQYF.

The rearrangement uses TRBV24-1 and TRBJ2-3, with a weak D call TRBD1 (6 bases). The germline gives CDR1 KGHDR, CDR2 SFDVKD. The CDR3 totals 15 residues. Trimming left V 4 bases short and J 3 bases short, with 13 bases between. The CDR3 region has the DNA TGTGCCACCAGTGACACAGGGTCTCCTACAGATACGCAGTATTTT. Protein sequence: CATSDTGSPTDTQYF.

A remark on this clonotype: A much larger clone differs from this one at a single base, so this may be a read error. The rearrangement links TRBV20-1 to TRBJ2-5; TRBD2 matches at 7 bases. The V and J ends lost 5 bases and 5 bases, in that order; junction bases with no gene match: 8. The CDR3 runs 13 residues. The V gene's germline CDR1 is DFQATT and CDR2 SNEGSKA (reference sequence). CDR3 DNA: TGCAGTGCTTCCAAAGCGGGGCACGAGACCCAGTACTTC. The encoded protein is CSASKAGHETQYF.

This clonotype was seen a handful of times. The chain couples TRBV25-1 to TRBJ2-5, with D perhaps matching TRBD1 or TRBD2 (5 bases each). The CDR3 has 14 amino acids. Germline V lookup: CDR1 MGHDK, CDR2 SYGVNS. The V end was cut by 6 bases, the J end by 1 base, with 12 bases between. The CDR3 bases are TGTGCCAGCAGCATGCCGGGACCCCAAGAGACCCAGTACTTC. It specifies CASSMPGPQETQYF.

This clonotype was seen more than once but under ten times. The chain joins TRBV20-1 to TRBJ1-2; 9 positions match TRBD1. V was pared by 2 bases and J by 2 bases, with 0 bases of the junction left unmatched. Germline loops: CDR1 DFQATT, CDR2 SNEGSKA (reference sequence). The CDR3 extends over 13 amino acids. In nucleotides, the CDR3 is TGCAGTGCTAGAACAGGGGGCAACTATGGCTACACCTTC. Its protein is CSARTGGNYGYTF.

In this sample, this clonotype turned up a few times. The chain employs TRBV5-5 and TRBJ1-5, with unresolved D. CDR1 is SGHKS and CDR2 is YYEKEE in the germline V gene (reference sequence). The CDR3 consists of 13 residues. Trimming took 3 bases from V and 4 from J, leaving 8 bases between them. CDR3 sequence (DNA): TGTGCCAGCAGCTACCTAGGGAATCAGCCCCAGCATTTT. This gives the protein CASSYLGNQPQHF.

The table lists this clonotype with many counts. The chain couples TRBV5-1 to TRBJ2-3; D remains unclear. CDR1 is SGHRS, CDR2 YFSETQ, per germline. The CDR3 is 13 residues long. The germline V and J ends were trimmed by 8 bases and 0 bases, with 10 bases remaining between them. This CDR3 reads CASAATSTDTQYF. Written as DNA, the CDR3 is TGCGCCAGTGCAGCGACCAGCACAGATACGCAGTATTTT.

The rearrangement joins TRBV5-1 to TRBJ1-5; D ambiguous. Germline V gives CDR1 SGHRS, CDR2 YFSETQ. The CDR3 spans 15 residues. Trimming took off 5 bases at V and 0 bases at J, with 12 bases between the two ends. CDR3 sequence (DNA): TGCGCCAGCAGGAGAAACTCCAATAGCAATCAGCCCCAGCATTTT. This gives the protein CASRRNSNSNQPQHF.

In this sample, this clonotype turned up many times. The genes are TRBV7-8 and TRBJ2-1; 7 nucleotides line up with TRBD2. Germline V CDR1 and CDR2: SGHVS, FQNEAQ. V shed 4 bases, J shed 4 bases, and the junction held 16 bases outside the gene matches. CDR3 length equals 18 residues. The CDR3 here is CASSSLGRTTREYNEQFF. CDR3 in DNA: TGTGCCAGCAGCTCTTTGGGAAGGACAACGCGGGAGTACAATGAGCAGTTCTTC.

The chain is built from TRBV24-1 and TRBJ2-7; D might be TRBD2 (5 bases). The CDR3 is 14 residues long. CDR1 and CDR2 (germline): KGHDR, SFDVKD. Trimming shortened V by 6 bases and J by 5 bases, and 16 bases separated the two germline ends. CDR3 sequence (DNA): TGTGCCACCAGTTCGAGGGCCGGCCCCGACGAGCAGTACTTC. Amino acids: CATSSRAGPDEQYF.

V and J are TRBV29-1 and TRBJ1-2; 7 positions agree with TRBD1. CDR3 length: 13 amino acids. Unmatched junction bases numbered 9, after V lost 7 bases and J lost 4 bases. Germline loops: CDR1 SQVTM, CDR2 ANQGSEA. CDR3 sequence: CSDSRGASYGYTF. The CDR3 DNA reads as TGCAGCGATAGCAGGGGGGCGAGCTATGGCTACACCTTC.

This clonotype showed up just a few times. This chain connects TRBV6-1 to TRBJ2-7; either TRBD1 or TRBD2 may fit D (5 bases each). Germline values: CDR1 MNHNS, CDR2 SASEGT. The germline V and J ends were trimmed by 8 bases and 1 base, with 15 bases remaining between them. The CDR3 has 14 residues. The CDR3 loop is CASLYTGASYEQYF. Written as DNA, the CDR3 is TGTGCCAGCCTATATACCGGGGCTTCCTACGAGCAGTACTTC.

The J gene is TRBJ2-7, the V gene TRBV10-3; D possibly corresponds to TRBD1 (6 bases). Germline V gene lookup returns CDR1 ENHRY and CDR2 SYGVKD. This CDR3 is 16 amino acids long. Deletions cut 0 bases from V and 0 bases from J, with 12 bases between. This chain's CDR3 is CAISESRPGASYEQYF. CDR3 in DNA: TGTGCCATCAGTGAGTCGAGACCAGGGGCCTCCTACGAGCAGTACTTC.

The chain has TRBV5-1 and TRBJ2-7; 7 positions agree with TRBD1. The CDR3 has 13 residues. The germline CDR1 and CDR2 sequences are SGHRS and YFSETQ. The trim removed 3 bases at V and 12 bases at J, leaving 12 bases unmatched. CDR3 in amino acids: CASSSDRWGGMYF. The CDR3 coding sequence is TGCGCCAGCAGCTCGGACAGGTGGGGTGGTATGTACTTC.

The CDR3 loop is CATSDPGQGTDQFF. Here the CDR3 DNA reads TGTGCCACCAGTGACCCGGGACAGGGGACTGACCAGTTCTTC. The chain is built from TRBV24-1 and TRBJ2-1; TRBD1 matches 10 bases. V dropped 4 bases and J dropped 13; count of bases not matched to a gene: 9. The CDR3 contains 14 residues. Germline V gives CDR1 KGHDR, CDR2 SFDVKD.

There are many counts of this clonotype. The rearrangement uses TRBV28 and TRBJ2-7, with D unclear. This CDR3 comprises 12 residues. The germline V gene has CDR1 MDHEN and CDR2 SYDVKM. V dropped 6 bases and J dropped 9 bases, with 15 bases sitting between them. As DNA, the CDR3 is TGTGCCAGCAGGCCGGTTAGTGGACGGCAGTACTTC. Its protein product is CASRPVSGRQYF.

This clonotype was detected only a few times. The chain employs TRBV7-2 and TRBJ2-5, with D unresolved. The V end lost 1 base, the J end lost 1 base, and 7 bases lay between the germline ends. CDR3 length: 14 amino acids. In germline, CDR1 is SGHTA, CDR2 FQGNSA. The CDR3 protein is CASSLDFGQETQYF. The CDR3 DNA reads TGTGCCAGCAGCTTAGATTTCGGCCAAGAGACCCAGTACTTC.

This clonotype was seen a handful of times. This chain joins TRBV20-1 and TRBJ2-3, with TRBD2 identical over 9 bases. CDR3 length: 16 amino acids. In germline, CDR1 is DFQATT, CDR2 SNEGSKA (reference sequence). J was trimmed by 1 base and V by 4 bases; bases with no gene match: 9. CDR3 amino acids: CSAIPWTSVRTDTQYF. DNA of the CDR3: TGCAGTGCTATCCCGTGGACTAGCGTTCGCACAGATACGCAGTATTTT.

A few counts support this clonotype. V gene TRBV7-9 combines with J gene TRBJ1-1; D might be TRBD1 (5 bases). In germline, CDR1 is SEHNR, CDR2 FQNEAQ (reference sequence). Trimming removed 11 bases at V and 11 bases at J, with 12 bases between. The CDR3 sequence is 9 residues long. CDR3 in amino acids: CAGGVAAFF. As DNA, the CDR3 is TGTGCCGGGGGGGTAGCGGCTTTCTTT.

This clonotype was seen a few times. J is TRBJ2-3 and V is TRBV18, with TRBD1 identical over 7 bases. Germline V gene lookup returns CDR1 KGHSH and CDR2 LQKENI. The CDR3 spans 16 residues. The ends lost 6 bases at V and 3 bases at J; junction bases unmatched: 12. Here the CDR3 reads CASSLGQAGWTDTQYF. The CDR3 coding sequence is TGTGCCAGCTCTCTAGGACAGGCCGGGTGGACAGATACGCAGTATTTT.

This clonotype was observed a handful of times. The CDR3 reads CSCPRRGAKNIQYF. In nucleotides, the CDR3 is TGCAGTTGCCCCCGAAGGGGCGCCAAAAACATTCAGTACTTC. The genes are TRBV20-1 and TRBJ2-4; the D gene is possibly TRBD1 (5 bases). The CDR3 covers 14 residues. V gave up 8 bases and J gave up 1 base, with 15 bases separating them. The germline gives CDR1 DFQATT, CDR2 SNEGSKA (reference sequence).